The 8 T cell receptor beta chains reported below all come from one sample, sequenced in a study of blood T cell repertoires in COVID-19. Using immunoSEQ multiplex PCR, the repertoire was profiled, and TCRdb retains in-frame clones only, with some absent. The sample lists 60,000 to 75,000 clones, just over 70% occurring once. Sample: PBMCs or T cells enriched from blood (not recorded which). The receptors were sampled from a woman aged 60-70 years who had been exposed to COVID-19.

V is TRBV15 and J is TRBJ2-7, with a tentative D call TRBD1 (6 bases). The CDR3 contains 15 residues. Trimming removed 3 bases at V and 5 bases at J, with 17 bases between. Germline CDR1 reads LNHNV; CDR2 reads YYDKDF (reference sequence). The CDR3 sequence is CATSRGTGMRDEQYF. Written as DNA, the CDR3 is TGTGCCACCAGCAGGGGAACAGGGATGCGGGACGAGCAGTACTTC. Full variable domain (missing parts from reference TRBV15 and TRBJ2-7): DAMVIQNPRYQVTQFGKPVTLSCSQTLNHNVMYWYQQKSSQAPKLLFHYYDKDFNNEADTPDNFQSRRPNTSFCFLDIRSPGLGDTAMYLCATSRGTGMRDEQYFGPGTRLTVT.

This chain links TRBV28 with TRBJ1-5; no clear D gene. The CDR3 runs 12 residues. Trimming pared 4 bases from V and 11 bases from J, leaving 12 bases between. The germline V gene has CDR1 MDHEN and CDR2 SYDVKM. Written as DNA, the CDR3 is TGTGCCAGCAGTTCCCTTAGATCAACCCAGCATTTT. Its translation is CASSSLRSTQHF.

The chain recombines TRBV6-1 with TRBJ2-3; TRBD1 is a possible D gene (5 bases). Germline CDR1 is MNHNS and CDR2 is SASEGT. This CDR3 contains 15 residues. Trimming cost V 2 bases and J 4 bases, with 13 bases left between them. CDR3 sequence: CASSERARAPDTQYF. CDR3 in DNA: TGTGCCAGCAGTGAACGAGCCAGGGCCCCAGATACGCAGTATTTT.

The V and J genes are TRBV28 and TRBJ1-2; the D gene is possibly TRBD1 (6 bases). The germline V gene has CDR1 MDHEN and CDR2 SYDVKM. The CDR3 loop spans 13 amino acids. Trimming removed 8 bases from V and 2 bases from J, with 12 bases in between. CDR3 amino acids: CASLSGVNYGYTF. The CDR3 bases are TGTGCCAGCCTCTCAGGGGTGAACTATGGCTACACCTTC.

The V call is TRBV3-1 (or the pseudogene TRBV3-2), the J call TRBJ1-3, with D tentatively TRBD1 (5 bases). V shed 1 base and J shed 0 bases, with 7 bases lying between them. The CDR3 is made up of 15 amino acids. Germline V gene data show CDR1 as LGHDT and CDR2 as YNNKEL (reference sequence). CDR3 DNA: TGTGCCAGCAGCCAAGGGCAGGGCTCTGGAAACACCATATATTTT. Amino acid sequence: CASSQGQGSGNTIYF.

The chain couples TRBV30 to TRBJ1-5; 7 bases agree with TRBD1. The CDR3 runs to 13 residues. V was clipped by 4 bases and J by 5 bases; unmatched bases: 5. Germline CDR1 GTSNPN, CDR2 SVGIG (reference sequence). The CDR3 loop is CAWNQGGDQPQHF. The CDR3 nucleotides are TGTGCCTGGAATCAGGGGGGCGATCAGCCCCAGCATTTT. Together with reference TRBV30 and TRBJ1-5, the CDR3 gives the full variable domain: SQTIHQWPATLVQPVGSPLSLECTVEGTSNPNLYWYRQAAGRGLQLLFYSVGIGQISSEVPQNLSASRPQDRQFILSSKKLLLSDSGFYLCAWNQGGDQPQHFGDGTRLSIL.

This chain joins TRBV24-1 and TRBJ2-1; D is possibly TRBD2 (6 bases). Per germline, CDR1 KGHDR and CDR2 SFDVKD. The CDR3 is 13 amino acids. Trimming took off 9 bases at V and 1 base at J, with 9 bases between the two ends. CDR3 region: CATGGTSYNEQFF. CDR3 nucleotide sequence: TGTGCCACCGGCGGGACTTCCTACAATGAGCAGTTCTTC.

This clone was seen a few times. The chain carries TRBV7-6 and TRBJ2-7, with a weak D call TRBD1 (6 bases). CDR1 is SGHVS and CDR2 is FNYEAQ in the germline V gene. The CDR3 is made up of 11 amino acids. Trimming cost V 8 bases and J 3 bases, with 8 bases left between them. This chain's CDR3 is CASGGNYEQYF. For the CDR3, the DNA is TGTGCCAGCGGGGGCAACTACGAGCAGTACTTC.